The T cell receptor (beta chain) under discussion was sequenced for a study of T-cell reconstitution after alpha-beta-depleted transplantation in children. CDR1 and CDR2 (germline): SGHRS, YFSETQ. V dropped 2 bases and J dropped 4; count of bases not matched to a gene: 5. The CDR3 consists of 15 residues. This sample's TCRbeta library carried unique molecular identifier barcodes. TCRdb re-analysed the PCR reads in MiXCR, keeping a single row per CDR3 protein. The profile covers just under 550,000 distinct CDR3 sequences, with about 17% appearing a single time and 2.5% to 3.5% taken by the ten largest.

Sequencing was performed on PBMCs from the stem cell graft donor, taken from the stem cell graft. The chain recombines TRBV5-1 with TRBJ1-2; 10 bases match TRBD1. This clonotype was sampled from a human donor who donated a stem cell graft to a child with acute lymphoblastic leukemia. CDR3 sequence: CASSFRQGASYGYTF. CDR3 in DNA: TGCGCCAGCAGCTTTCGACAGGGGGCTAGCTATGGCTACACCTTC. The whole variable domain, filled in from reference TRBV5-1 and TRBJ1-2, reads KAGVTQTPRYLIKTRGQQVTLSCSPISGHRSVSWYQQTPGQGLQFLFEYFSETQRNKGNFPGRFSGRQFSNSRSEMNVSTLELGDSALYLCASSFRQGASYGYTFGSGTRLTVV.